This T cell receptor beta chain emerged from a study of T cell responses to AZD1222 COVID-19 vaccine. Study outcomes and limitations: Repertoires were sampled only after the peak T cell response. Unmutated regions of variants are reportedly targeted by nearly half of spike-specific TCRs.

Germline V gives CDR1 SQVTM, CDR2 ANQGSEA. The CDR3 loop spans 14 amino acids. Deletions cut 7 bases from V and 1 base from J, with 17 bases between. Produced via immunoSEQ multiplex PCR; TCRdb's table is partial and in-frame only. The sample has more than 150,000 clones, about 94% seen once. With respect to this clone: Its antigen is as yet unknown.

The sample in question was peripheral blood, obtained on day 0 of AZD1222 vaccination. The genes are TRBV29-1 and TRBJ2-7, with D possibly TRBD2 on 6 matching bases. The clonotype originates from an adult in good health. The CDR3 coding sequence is TGCAGCGCCGGGATTGGAGGGATTTCCTACGAGCAGTACTTC. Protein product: CSAGIGGISYEQYF.